This T cell receptor beta chain was sequenced during a study of T cells in Graves' hyperthyroidism and ophthalmopathy. Study-wide points: The model predicted ophthalmopathy a median 6.5 months before onset.

This CDR3 region has 16 residues. V gave up 2 bases and J gave up 3 bases, with 14 bases separating them. The germline V gene has CDR1 MNHEY and CDR2 SVGAGI. Concerning this clonotype itself: The antigen is unknown.

RNA transcripts yielded amplified TCR beta CDR3 regions. The TCR CDR3 first-round RT-PCR relied on the HTBI primer set. MiXCR, run by TCRdb on the multiplex PCR reads, gives a single entry per CDR3 protein. The table lists about 610,000 distinct CDR3 sequences, roughly 14% of them singletons. Diagnoses rested on clinical symptoms, serum thyroxine and TRAb, thyroid ultrasound and orbital computed tomography. Fresh peripheral blood, about 10 ml of it, supplied the PBMCs. The sequencing input was blood. The TCR comes from a woman in her thirties or forties with Graves' ophthalmopathy. V is TRBV6-5 and J is TRBJ1-5; D is unresolved. The chain's CDR3 is CASSYRRGGYNQPQHF. CDR3 nucleotide sequence: TGTGCCAGCAGTTACCGGCGAGGAGGATACAATCAGCCCCAGCATTTT.